This TCR beta chain was recorded in a study of blood T cell repertoires in COVID-19. Study-level background: Acute and convalescent COVID-19 specimens originated in the United States, Italy and Spain. T cells, B-cell-depleted T cells, or PBMCs supplied cDNA or gDNA.

The CDR3 contains 16 residues. Germline trimming cut 0 bases from V and 4 bases from J; bases unmatched to any gene: 4. CDR1 is SGHRS, CDR2 YFSETQ, per germline. The authors' processing: The authors estimated nucleated cell counts from reference gene primer amplification. Data came from immunoSEQ multiplex PCR; TCRdb stores just in-frame clones and leaves some out. That table furnishes V, J and clone size, whereas the DNA furnished D and trimming. This table holds about 57,000 clones, about 90% found once. The J gene is TRBJ2-1, the V gene TRBV5-1; 10 bases align to TRBD2. Sequencing used peripheral blood. This sequence was found in a man aged 55 to 70 with acute or convalescent COVID-19. The CDR3 spells CASSLAASGRYNEQFF. The CDR3 region has the DNA TGCGCCAGCAGCTTGGCCGCTAGCGGGAGATACAATGAGCAGTTCTTC.